This TCR beta chain is from a study of OX40 agonist ivuxolimab in advanced cancers. Overall study results and limits: Low clonal expansion, among the lowest seen, marked partial responders at 0.1-3.0 mg/kg. The study found that CD8+ T cells averaged more expanded clones than CD4+.

CDR3 length equals 14 residues. Germline V gene lookup returns CDR1 SGHRS and CDR2 YFSETQ. The J segment lost 7 bases and the V segment lost 3 bases, leaving 8 bases of the junction unmatched. With regard to this clone: Its specificity is unknown.

Sampling of blood occurred at baseline, cycle 4 day 1, and cycle 7 day 1. Clones were read by immunoSEQ multiplex PCR, and TCRdb kept only the in-frame ones, dropping some. The sample shows fewer than 60,000 clones, roughly 77% of them seen only once. The chain is built from TRBV5-1 and TRBJ2-7; TRBD1 matches at 9 bases. The sequencing used CD4+ or CD8+ T cells sorted from blood, collected in a trial of the OX40 agonist ivuxolimab. This receptor was identified in an adult with an advanced solid tumor such as melanoma, head and neck, liver or kidney cancer. Here the CDR3 DNA reads TGCGCCAGCAGCTCCGGGACAGGGTATCAGGAGCAGTACTTC. It encodes CASSSGTGYQEQYF.